The present T cell receptor (beta chain) was sequenced within a study of cytomegalovirus exposure and HLA in healthy donors. This table comes from immunoSEQ multiplex PCR, and its TCRdb copy is limited to in-frame clones, with some not included. The data show 100,000 to 150,000 clones, approximately 95% seen once. Points on this clone: Its target is unknown.

Study-level points and caveats: A list of 150 or so TCR beta chains associated with cytomegalovirus was given.

The V gene's germline CDR1 is SGHNT and CDR2 YENEEA. The V end was cut by 3 bases, the J end by 0 bases, with 21 bases between. The CDR3 is 18 residues long. The rearrangement links TRBV11-3 to TRBJ2-7, with TRBD2 as a possible D gene (5 bases). What was sequenced was PBMCs. The receptor was isolated from a young man in good health and CMV-seronegative. In nucleotides, the CDR3 is TGTGCCAGCAGCTTTACCGCGCTGAGGAGCGGACGCTCCTACGAGCAGTACTTC. Residues: CASSFTALRSGRSYEQYF.